Included here is one TCR beta chain sequence, with context. This specimen belongs to a study of identical twins. From the 5' RACE reads, TCRdb called clonotypes with MiXCR, one entry per CDR3 protein. The sample yields approximately 680,000 distinct CDR3 sequences, 7% to 7.5% seen once. This CDR3 is built from 16 residues. The V segment lost 1 base and the J segment 10 bases; nucleotides outside the gene matches: 9. The germline V gene has CDR1 SGHAT and CDR2 FQNNGV. The same sample was also studied in work on yellow fever vaccine responses in identical twins. This second report adds: Twins' vaccine T cell response reportedly seemed partly convergent, partly personalized.

The chain uses TRBV11-2 and TRBJ2-5; 13 nucleotides align to TRBD2. Sequences were obtained from PBMCs. The sequence derives from a woman aged 18-35 years in good health. The CDR3 bases are TGTGCCAGCAGCTTAGGGACTAGCGGGGGCTCCGGGGACCAGTACTTC. Translated, it gives CASSLGTSGGSGDQYF.